This T cell receptor (beta chain) is from a study of early T cells in non-severe SARS-CoV-2 infection. TCRdb re-called the 5' RACE reads through MiXCR, storing one row per CDR3 protein. The profile covers 60,000 to 65,000 distinct CDR3 sequences, with 9.5% to 15% appearing a single time and 4.4% taken by the ten largest. CDR1 SEHNR and CDR2 FQNEAQ come from the germline V gene (reference sequence). The CDR3 extends over 11 amino acids. For this clonotype: A read error may be the cause here, since a much bigger clone is one base away.

The chain is built from TRBV7-9 and TRBJ2-1; 9 positions match TRBD2. The sample was whole blood. The sequence came from an adult who was a healthcare worker with PCR-confirmed SARS-CoV-2 infection or an uninfected control (not recorded which). CDR3 region: CGSGGYNGQFF. In DNA form, the CDR3 reads TGTGGTAGCGGGGGTTACAATGGGCAGTTCTTC.